Listed below are T cell receptor beta chains from one sample, sequenced in a study of a mutant IDH1 vaccine in newly diagnosed glioma. The repertoire was sequenced with immunoSEQ multiplex PCR; TCRdb's copy has only in-frame clones and lacks some. The table has fewer than 100,000 clones, 90% to 95% seen once. These receptors are not linked to any known antigen. Sample: PBMCs, taken from a glioma patient whose treatment included an IDH1 peptide vaccine. The receptors were gathered from a woman in her forties or fifties with glioma. CDR3s include the opening cysteine and the closing phenylalanine or tryptophan. A D gene is named only where the DNA matches it firmly. A clone size is listed for some rows: how often the clone was seen (once, few, many), or a class if it is expanded.

j_call,d_call,v_call,clone_size,cdr3_nt,cdr3_aa
TRBJ2-5,NA,TRBV18,NA,TGTGCCAGCTCACCACCGTCGGCCGCAATGGGTGGGACCCAGTACTTC,CASSPPSAAMGGTQYF
TRBJ2-5,NA,TRBV7-9,NA,TGTGCCAGCAGCTTAGTGGTCAGCCAAGAGACCCAGTACTTC,CASSLVVSQETQYF
TRBJ1-1,NA,TRBV18,NA,TGTGCCAGCTCACCTTGGACAGAGAACACTGAAGCTTTCTTT,CASSPWTENTEAFF
TRBJ2-3,TRBD2,TRBV5-8,once,TGTGCCAGCACCCCCTCCTGGACTAGCGGGAGAAGGGGAGGATTTCGGACGCAGTATTTT,CASTPSWTSGRRGGFRTQYF
TRBJ2-1,NA,TRBV27,NA,TGTGCCAGCAGTCAAAGCGCGGGTCCCTACAATGAGCAGTTCTTC,CASSQSAGPYNEQFF
TRBJ2-7,TRBD2,TRBV5-1,once,TGCGCCAGCAGCCCAACAGCGGGGCCTGAGGAGCAGTACTTC,CASSPTAGPEEQYF
TRBJ2-1,TRBD2,TRBV6-1,once,TGTGCCAGCAGTGGCGGACTAGGAGTAGGGTACTACAATGAGCAGTTCTTC,CASSGGLGVGYYNEQFF
TRBJ2-1,TRBD2,TRBV18,NA,TGTGCCAGCTCCCTTACGGGACTAGCGGGAACCGGCTCCTACAATGAGCAGTTCTTC,CASSLTGLAGTGSYNEQFF
TRBJ2-1,TRBD1,TRBV2,once,TGTGCCAGCAGTGGGACAGGGGTTTACAATGAGCAGTTCTTC,CASSGTGVYNEQFF
TRBJ2-1,TRBD2,TRBV5-4,NA,TGTGCCAGCAGTTACTCGGGAGGCTCCTACAATGAGCAGTTCTTC,CASSYSGGSYNEQFF
TRBJ2-7,NA,TRBV5-1,NA,TGCGCCAGCAGCCGGGCCGCGTCGAGGACCTACGAGCAGTACTTC,CASSRAASRTYEQYF
TRBJ2-7,NA,TRBV27,NA,TGTGCCAGCAGTTTTAGCCGGGAATACGAGCAGTACTTC,CASSFSREYEQYF
TRBJ2-5,NA,TRBV5-1,NA,TGCGCCAGCAGCTTAGAAGGGGTTTCGTTGGGAGAGACCCAGTACTTC,CASSLEGVSLGETQYF
TRBJ1-1,NA,TRBV6-1,NA,TGTGCCAGCAGTGAACAGTGGAACACTGAAGCTTTCTTT,CASSEQWNTEAFF
TRBJ2-5,TRBD1,TRBV28,NA,TGTGCCAGCTGCAGGGGGCAGGAAGAGACCCAGTACTTC,CASCRGQEETQYF
TRBJ1-5,NA,TRBV4-1,NA,TGCGCCAGCAGCCAAGCGGGGGGGAATCAGCCCCAGCATTTT,CASSQAGGNQPQHF
TRBJ2-7,TRBD2,TRBV5-8,NA,TGTGCCAGCAGCCCGGGGACTAGCGGGATATTCTACGAGCAGTACTTC,CASSPGTSGIFYEQYF
TRBJ2-5,NA,TRBV5-1,NA,TGCGCCAGCAGCTTGTCCGGGATCGGAGAGACCCAGTACTTC,CASSLSGIGETQYF
TRBJ2-2,NA,TRBV7-3,NA,TGTGCCAGCAGCACCCCCCCCGGGGAGCTGTTTTTT,CASSTPPGELFF
TRBJ1-2,NA,TRBV7-9,NA,TGTGCCAGCAGCCTGGACCGGGAGTCCAACTATGGCTACACCTTC,CASSLDRESNYGYTF
TRBJ1-4,NA,TRBV20-1,NA,TGCAGTGCTATGAACGGAGAAAAACTGTTTTTT,CSAMNGEKLFF
TRBJ1-4,NA,TRBV30,NA,TGTGCCTGTCCTACCGGACAGAGTAATGAAAAACTGTTTTTT,CACPTGQSNEKLFF
TRBJ1-4,NA,TRBV6-6,NA,TGTGCCAGCACCCCAAGGGGGTTGTCAAAAAAACTGTTTTTT,CASTPRGLSKKLFF
TRBJ2-7,TRBD1,TRBV5-8,NA,TGTGCCAGCAGCGGGCGACAGGGTCTCTCCTACGAGCAGTACTTC,CASSGRQGLSYEQYF
TRBJ2-2,NA,TRBV9,NA,TGTGCCAGCAGCCCGCCGGCGGGCGTTAACACCGGGGAGCTGTTTTTT,CASSPPAGVNTGELFF
TRBJ2-7,NA,TRBV6-5,NA,TGTGCCAGCAGTCCCCGAGGGCGGTCCGAGCAGTACTTC,CASSPRGRSEQYF
TRBJ2-5,NA,TRBV18,NA,TGTGCCAGCTCCCAAGAGACCCAGTACTTC,CASSQETQYF
TRBJ1-2,TRBD1,TRBV4-1,NA,TGCGCCAGCAGCCAAATCCGGGACAGGGGATCTGGCTACACCTTC,CASSQIRDRGSGYTF
TRBJ2-7,TRBD1,TRBV28,NA,TGTGCCAGCAGTGGTGACAGGGGGCCTGTTAACCTCTCCCGGGAGCAGTACTTC,CASSGDRGPVNLSREQYF
TRBJ2-5,NA,TRBV5-1,NA,TGCGCCAGCAGCCCCAGGGTGGTGCTGGGACTCGAAGAGGCCCAGTACTTC,CASSPRVVLGLEEAQYF
TRBJ2-1,TRBD1,TRBV7-2,NA,TGTGCCAGCAGCTTAACAGGGGGTAACGATGAGCAGTTCTTC,CASSLTGGNDEQFF
TRBJ2-1,TRBD2,TRBV27,NA,TGTGCCAGCAGTTTCGCATCTCCTAGCGGACTATACAATGAGCAGTTCTTC,CASSFASPSGLYNEQFF
TRBJ2-7,TRBD1,TRBV6-5,NA,TGTGCCAGCAGCCAAACCGGGACAGCCCTCTACGAGCAGTACTTC,CASSQTGTALYEQYF
TRBJ2-1,NA,TRBV6-5,NA,TGTGCCAGCAGAAGTCGGAATGAGCAGTTCTTC,CASRSRNEQFF
TRBJ1-4,NA,TRBV7-8,NA,TGTGGTGCCTCTGCGGGGTATGATGAAAAACTGTTTTTT,CGASAGYDEKLFF
TRBJ2-1,NA,TRBV7-9,NA,TGTGCCAGCAGCCCGACTTATCTAGAGCAGTTCTTC,CASSPTYLEQFF
TRBJ2-7,NA,TRBV30,NA,TGTGCCTGGAGTGTACGGAGTAGGGTGGGATACGAGCAGTACTTC,CAWSVRSRVGYEQYF
TRBJ2-5,NA,TRBV2,once,TGTGCCAGCACGGGGCAACAAGAGACCCAGTACTTC,CASTGQQETQYF
TRBJ2-5,NA,TRBV5-4,NA,TGTGCCAGCAGCAGACCCTCGGCAGGCGGAGAGACCCAGTACTTC,CASSRPSAGGETQYF
TRBJ2-2,NA,TRBV9,NA,TGTGCCAGCAGCGCCGACGGCTTGCAGAACACCGGGGAGCTGTTTTTT,CASSADGLQNTGELFF
TRBJ2-7,TRBD1,TRBV18,NA,TGTGCCAGCTCACCACCCTTCGGGACAGGGATCTACGAGCAGTACTTC,CASSPPFGTGIYEQYF
TRBJ2-1,NA,TRBV5-8,once,TGTGCCAGCAGCTTCGGACAGCTCGGTGAGCAGTTCTTC,CASSFGQLGEQFF
TRBJ2-3,NA,TRBV29-1,NA,TGCAGCGCCCAGGGGTTAGCAGAATTGACAGATACGCAGTATTTT,CSAQGLAELTDTQYF
TRBJ2-1,TRBD1,TRBV5-5,NA,TGTGCCAGCAGTGCGACAGGGGGGATAAATGAGCAGTTCTTC,CASSATGGINEQFF
TRBJ2-1,NA,TRBV15,NA,TGTGCCACCAGCAGAATACAGGGTGGCAATGAGCAGTTCTTC,CATSRIQGGNEQFF